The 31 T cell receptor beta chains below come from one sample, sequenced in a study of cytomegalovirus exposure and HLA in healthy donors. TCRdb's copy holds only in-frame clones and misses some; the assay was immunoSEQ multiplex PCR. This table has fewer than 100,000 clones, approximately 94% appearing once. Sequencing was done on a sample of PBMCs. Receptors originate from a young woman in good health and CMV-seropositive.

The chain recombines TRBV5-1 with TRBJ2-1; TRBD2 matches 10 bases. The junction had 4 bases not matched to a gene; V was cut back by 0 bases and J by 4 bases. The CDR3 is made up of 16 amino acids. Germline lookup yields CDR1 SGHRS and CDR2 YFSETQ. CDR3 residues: CASSLAGTSVYNEQFF. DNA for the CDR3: TGCGCCAGCAGCTTGGCCGGGACTAGCGTATACAATGAGCAGTTCTTC.

In DNA form, the CDR3 reads TGTGCCAGCAACGGGGAGAGGAACACTGAAGCTTTCTTT. This codes for CASNGERNTEAFF. The rearrangement uses TRBV28 and TRBJ1-1, with no clear D. Per germline, CDR1 MDHEN and CDR2 SYDVKM. CDR3 length: 13 amino acids. V lost 7 bases to trimming and J lost 1 base, with 10 bases between them.

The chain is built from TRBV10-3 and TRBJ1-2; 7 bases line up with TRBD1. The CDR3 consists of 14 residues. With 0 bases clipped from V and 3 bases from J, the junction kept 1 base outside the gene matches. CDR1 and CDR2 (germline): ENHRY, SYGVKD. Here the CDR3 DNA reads TGTGCCATCAGTGAGTCGACAGGGCACTATGGCTACACCTTC. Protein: CAISESTGHYGYTF.

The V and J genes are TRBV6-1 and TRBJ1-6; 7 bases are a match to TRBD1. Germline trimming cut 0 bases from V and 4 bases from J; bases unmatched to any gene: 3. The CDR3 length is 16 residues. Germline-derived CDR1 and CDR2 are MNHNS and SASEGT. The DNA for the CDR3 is TGTGCCAGCAGTGAAGCGGGACAGCAGTATAATTCACCCCTCCACTTT. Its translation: CASSEAGQQYNSPLHF.

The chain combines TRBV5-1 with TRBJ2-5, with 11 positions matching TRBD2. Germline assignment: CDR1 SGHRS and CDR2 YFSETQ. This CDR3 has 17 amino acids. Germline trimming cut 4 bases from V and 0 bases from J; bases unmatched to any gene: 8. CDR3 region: CASSTGLADPNQETQYF. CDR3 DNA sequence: TGCGCCAGCAGCACGGGACTAGCGGACCCGAACCAAGAGACCCAGTACTTC. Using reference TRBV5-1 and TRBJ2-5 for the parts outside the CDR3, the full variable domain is KAGVTQTPRYLIKTRGQQVTLSCSPISGHRSVSWYQQTPGQGLQFLFEYFSETQRNKGNFPGRFSGRQFSNSRSEMNVSTLELGDSALYLCASSTGLADPNQETQYFGPGTRLLVL.

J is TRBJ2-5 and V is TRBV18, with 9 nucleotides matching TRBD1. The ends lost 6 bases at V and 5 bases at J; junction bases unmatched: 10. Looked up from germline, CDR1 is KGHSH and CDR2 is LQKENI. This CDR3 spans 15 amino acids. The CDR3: CASSLTGQGGETQYF. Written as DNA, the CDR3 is TGTGCCAGCTCCCTTACGGGACAGGGCGGCGAGACCCAGTACTTC.

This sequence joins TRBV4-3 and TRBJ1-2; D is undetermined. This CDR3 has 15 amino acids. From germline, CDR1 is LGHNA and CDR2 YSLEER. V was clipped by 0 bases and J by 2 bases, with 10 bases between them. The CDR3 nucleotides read TGCGCCAGCAGCCAAGATCGAGGAGGGAACTATGGCTACACCTTC. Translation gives CASSQDRGGNYGYTF.

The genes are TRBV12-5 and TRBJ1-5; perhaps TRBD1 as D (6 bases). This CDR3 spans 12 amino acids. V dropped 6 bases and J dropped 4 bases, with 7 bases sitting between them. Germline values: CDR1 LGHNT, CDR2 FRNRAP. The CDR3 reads CASGTGNQPQHF. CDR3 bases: TGTGCTAGTGGCACAGGGAATCAGCCCCAGCATTTT.

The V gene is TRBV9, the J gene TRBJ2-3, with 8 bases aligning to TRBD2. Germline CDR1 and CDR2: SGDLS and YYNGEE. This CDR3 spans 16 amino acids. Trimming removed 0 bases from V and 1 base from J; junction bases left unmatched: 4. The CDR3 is CASSVGQAGGTDTQYF. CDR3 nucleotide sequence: TGTGCCAGCAGCGTAGGTCAAGCGGGGGGCACAGATACGCAGTATTTT. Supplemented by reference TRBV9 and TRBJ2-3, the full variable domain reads DSGVTQTPKHLITATGQRVTLRCSPRSGDLSVYWYQQSLDQGLQFLIQYYNGEERAKGNILERFSAQQFPDLHSELNLSSLELGDSALYFCASSVGQAGGTDTQYFGPGTRLTVL.

The CDR3 nucleotides read TGCGCCAGCAGCCAAGATAGAGCTGCGTCCTACAATGAGCAGTTCTTC. Amino acids: CASSQDRAASYNEQFF. The chain uses TRBV4-1 and TRBJ2-1; no reliable D call. Deletions cut 0 bases from V and 1 base from J, with 10 bases between. Germline V gene sequence: CDR1 MGHRA, CDR2 YSYEKL. The CDR3 totals 16 residues.

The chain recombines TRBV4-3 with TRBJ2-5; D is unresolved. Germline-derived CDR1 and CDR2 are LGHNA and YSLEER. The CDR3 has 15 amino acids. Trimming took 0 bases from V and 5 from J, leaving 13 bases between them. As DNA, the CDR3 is TGCGCCAGCAGCCAAGATCGAGCAGCGTGGGAGACCCAGTACTTC. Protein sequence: CASSQDRAAWETQYF.

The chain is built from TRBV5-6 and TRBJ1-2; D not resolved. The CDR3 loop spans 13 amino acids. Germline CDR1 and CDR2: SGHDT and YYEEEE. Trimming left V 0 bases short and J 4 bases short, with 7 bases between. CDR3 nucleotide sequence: TGTGCCAGCAGCTTGGGTACAGTCTATGGCTACACCTTC. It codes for CASSLGTVYGYTF.

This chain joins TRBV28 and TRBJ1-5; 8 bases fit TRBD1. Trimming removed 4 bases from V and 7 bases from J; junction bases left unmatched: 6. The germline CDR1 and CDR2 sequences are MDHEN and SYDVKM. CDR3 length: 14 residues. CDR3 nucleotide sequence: TGTGCCAGCAGTTGGACAGGGTCCTGGCAGCCCCAGCATTTT. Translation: CASSWTGSWQPQHF.

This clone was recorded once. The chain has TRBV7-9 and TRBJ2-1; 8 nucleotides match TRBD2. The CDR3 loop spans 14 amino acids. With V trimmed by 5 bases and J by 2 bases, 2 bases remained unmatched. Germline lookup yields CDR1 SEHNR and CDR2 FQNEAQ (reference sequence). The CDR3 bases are TGTGCCAGCAGCGAGACTAGCGCCTACAATGAGCAGTTCTTC. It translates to CASSETSAYNEQFF.

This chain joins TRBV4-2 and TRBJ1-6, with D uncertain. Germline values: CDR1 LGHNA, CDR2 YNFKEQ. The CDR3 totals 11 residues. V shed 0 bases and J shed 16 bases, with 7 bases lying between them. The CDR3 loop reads CASSQDRVLHF. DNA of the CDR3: TGTGCCAGCAGCCAAGACCGGGTGCTCCACTTT.

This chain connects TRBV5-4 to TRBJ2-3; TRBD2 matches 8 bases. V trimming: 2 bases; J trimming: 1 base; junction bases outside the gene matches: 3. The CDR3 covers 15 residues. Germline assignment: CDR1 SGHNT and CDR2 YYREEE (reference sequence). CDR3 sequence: CASSFSGGGTDTQYF. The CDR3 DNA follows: TGTGCCAGCAGCTTCTCGGGGGGGGGCACAGATACGCAGTATTTT.

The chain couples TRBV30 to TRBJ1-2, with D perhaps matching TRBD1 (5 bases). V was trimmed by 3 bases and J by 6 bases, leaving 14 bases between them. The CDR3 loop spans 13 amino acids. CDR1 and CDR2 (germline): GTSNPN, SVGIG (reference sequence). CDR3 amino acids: CAWRDTQEHGYTF. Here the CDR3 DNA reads TGTGCCTGGAGGGACACCCAGGAGCATGGCTACACCTTC.

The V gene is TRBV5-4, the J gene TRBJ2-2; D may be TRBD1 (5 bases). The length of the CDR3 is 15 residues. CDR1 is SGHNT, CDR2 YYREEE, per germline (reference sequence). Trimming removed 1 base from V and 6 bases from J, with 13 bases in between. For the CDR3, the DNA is TGTGCCAGCAGCTTGTTAAGGGGAATCGCCGGGGAGCTGTTTTTT. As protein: CASSLLRGIAGELFF.

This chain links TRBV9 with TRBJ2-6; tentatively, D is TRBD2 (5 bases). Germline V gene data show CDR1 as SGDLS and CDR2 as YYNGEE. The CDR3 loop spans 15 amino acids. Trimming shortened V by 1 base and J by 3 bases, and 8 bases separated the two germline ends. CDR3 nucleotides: TGTGCCAGCAGCGTAATAGGAGGTGGGGCCAACGTCCTGACTTTC. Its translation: CASSVIGGGANVLTF.

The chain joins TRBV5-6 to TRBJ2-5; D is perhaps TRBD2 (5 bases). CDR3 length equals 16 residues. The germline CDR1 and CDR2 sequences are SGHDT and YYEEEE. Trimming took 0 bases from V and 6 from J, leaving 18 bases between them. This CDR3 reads CASSLGLAGIRKTQYF. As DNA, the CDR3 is TGTGCCAGCAGCTTGGGGCTAGCAGGAATCAGGAAGACCCAGTACTTC.

The DNA of the CDR3 is TGTGCCAGCAGATTAGGGACAGGGGGCCCCTACGAGCAGTACTTC. Protein sequence: CASRLGTGGPYEQYF. The chain has TRBV6-6 and TRBJ2-7; 12 bases are a match to TRBD1. The CDR3 consists of 15 residues. V trimming: 6 bases; J trimming: 2 bases; junction bases outside the gene matches: 5. CDR1 is MNHNY and CDR2 is SVGAGI in the germline V gene (reference sequence).

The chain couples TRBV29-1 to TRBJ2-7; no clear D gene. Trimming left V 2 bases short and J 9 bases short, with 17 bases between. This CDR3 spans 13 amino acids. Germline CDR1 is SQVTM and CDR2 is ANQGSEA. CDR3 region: CSVETSGSWVQYF. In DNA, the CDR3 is TGCAGCGTTGAAACGTCAGGATCTTGGGTGCAGTACTTC.

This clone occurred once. In DNA, the CDR3 is TGCGCCAGCGGCCAAGCGGCGGGGATGAACACTGAAGCTTTCTTT. This encodes CASGQAAGMNTEAFF. The J gene is TRBJ1-1, the V gene TRBV5-1; D uncertain. Germline values: CDR1 SGHRS, CDR2 YFSETQ. The V end was cut by 7 bases, the J end by 0 bases, with 16 bases between. The CDR3 contains 15 residues.

The CDR3 reads CASSPHAGRVMNTEAFF. CDR3 coding DNA: TGTGCCAGCAGTCCTCATGCTGGGAGGGTGATGAACACTGAAGCTTTCTTT. The chain employs TRBV27 and TRBJ1-1; D call uncertain. Per germline, CDR1 MNHEY and CDR2 SMNVEV (reference sequence). V lost 5 bases, J lost 0 bases, and 19 bases lay in between. The CDR3 consists of 17 residues.

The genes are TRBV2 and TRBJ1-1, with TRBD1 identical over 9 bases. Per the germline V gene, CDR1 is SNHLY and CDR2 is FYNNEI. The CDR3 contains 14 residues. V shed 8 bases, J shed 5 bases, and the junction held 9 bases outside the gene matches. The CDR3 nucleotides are TGTGCCAGCGTGGGACAGGGAGGGGGTACTGAAGCTTTCTTT. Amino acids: CASVGQGGGTEAFF.

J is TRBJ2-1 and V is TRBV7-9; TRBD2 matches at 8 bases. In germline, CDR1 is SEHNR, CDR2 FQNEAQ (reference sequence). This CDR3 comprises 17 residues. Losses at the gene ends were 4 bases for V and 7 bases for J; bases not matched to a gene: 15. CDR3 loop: CASSSRGGIAGRNEQFF. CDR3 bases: TGTGCCAGCAGCTCTAGAGGGGGGATAGCGGGAAGAAATGAGCAGTTCTTC.

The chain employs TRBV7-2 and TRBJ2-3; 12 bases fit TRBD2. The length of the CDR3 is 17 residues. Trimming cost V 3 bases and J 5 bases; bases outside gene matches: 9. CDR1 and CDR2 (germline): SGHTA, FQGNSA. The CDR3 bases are TGTGCCAGCAGCTTCGTTCCTCTAGCGGGGGGGCTAGATACGCAGTATTTT. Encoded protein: CASSFVPLAGGLDTQYF.

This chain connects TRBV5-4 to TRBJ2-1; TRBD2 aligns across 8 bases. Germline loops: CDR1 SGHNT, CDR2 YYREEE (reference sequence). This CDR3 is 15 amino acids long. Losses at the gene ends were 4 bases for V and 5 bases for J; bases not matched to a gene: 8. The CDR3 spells CASSPPGLGNNEQFF. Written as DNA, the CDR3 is TGTGCCAGCAGCCCTCCGGGACTAGGCAACAATGAGCAGTTCTTC.

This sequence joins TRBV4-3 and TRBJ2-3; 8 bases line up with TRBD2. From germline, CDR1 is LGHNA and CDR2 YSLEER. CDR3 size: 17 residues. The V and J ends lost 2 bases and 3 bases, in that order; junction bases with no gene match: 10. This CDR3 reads CASSQLTSERGTDTQYF. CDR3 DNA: TGCGCCAGCAGCCAATTGACGTCGGAGCGGGGGACAGATACGCAGTATTTT.

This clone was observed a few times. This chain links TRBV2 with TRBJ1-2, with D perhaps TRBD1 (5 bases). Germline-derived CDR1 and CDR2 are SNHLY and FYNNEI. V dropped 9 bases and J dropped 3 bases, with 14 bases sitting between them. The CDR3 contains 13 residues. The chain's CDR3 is CASSQGGDYGYTF. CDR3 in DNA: TGTGCCAGTTCTCAGGGAGGGGACTATGGCTACACCTTC.

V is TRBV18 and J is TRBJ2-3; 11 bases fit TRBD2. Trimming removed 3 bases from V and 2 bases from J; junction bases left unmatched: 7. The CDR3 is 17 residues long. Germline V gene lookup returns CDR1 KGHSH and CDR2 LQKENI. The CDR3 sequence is CASSPYGTSGNTDTQYF. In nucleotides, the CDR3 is TGTGCCAGCTCACCTTATGGGACTAGCGGCAACACAGATACGCAGTATTTT.